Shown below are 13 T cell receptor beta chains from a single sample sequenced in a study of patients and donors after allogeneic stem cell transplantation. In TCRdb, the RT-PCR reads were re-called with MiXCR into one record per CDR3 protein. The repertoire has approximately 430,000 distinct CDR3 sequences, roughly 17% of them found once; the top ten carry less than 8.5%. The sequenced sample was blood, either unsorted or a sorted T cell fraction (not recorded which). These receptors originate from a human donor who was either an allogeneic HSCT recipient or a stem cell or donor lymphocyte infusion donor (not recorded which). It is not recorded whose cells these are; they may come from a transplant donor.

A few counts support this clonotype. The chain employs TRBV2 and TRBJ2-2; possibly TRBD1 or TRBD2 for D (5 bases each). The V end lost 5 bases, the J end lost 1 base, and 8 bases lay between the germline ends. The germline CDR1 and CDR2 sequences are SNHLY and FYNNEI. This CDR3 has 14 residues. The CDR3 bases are TGTGCCAGCAGTAGGGACGGGAACACCGGGGAGCTGTTTTTT. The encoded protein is CASSRDGNTGELFF.

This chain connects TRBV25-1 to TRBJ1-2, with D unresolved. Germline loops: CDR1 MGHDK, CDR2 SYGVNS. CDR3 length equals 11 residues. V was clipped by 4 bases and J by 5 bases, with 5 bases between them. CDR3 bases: TGTGCCAGCAGTGGTATTTATGGCTACACCTTC. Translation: CASSGIYGYTF.

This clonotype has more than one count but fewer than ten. The CDR3 loop reads CASSLHRGAYEQYF. DNA for the CDR3: TGTGCCAGCAGCTTACACAGGGGGGCCTACGAGCAGTACTTC. The J gene is TRBJ2-7, the V gene TRBV7-2, with TRBD1 matching over 8 bases. The V segment lost 2 bases and the J segment 2 bases; nucleotides outside the gene matches: 2. Germline V gene lookup returns CDR1 SGHTA and CDR2 FQGNSA. CDR3 length: 14 amino acids.

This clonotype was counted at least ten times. The CDR3 is CATTGTVNQPQHF. The CDR3 region has the DNA TGTGCCACCACAGGGACGGTCAATCAGCCCCAGCATTTT. The rearrangement uses TRBV10-3 and TRBJ1-5, with D possibly TRBD1 on 6 matching bases. The CDR3 spans 13 residues. V dropped 10 bases and J dropped 3 bases, with 13 bases sitting between them. CDR1 ENHRY and CDR2 SYGVKD come from the germline V gene.

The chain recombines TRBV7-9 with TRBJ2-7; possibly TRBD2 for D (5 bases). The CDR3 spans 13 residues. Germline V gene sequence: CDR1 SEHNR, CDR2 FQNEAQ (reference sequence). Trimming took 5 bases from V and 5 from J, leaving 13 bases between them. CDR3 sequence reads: CASSPTGLDEQYF. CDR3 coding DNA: TGTGCCAGCAGCCCCACCGGACTGGACGAGCAGTACTTC.

For the CDR3, the DNA is TGTGCCAGCAGCCGATCCGTAGCGGGGGGCACAGATACGCAGTATTTT. Translated, it gives CASSRSVAGGTDTQYF. The chain carries TRBV3-1 and TRBJ2-3, with 9 bases aligning to TRBD2. The V gene's germline CDR1 is LGHDT and CDR2 YNNKEL (reference sequence). V was pared by 4 bases and J by 1 base, with 6 bases of the junction left unmatched. This CDR3 is 16 amino acids long.

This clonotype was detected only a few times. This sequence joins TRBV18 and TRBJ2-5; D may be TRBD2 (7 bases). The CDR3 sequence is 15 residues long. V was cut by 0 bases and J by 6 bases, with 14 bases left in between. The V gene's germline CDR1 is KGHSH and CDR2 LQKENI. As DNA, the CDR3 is TGTGCCAGCTCACCACCAGGCGGGGGCCTGAAGACCCAGTACTTC. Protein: CASSPPGGGLKTQYF. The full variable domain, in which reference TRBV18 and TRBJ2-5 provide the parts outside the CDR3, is NAGVMQNPRHLVRRRGQEARLRCSPMKGHSHVYWYRQLPEEGLKFMVYLQKENIIDESGMPKERFSAEFPKEGPSILRIQQVVRGDSAAYFCASSPPGGGLKTQYFGPGTRLLVL.

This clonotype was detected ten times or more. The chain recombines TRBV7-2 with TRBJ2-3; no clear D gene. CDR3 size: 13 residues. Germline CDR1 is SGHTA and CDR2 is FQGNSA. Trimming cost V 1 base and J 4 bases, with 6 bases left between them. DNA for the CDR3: TGTGCCAGCAGCTTAGGCCGATCAGATACGCAGTATTTT. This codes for CASSLGRSDTQYF.

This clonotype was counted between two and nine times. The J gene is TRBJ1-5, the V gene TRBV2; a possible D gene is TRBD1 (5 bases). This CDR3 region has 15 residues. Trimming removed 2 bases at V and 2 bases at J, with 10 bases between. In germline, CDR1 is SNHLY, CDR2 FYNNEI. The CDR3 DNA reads TGTGCCAGCAGTGAATCAGGGTGGGGCAATCAGCCCCAGCATTTT. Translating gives CASSESGWGNQPQHF.

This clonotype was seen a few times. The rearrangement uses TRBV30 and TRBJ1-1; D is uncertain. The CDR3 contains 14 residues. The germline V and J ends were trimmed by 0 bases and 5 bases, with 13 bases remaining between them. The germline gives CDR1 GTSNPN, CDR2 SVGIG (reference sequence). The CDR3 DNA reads TGTGCCTGGAGTGTTCTAAGTGGGGAGACTGAAGCTTTCTTT. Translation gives CAWSVLSGETEAFF.

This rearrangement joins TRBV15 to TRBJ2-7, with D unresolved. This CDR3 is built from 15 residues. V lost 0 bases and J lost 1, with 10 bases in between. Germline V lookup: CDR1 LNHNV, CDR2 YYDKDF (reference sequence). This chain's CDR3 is CATSRDKGVSYEQYF. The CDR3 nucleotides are TGTGCCACCAGCAGAGATAAAGGCGTATCCTACGAGCAGTACTTC.

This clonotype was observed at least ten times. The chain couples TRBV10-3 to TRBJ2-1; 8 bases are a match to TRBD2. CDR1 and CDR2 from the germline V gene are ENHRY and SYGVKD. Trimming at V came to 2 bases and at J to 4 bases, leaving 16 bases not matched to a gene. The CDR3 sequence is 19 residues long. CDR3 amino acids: CAISEPPRDSGKWYNEQFF. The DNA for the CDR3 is TGTGCCATCAGTGAGCCCCCCCGGGATAGCGGGAAATGGTACAATGAGCAGTTCTTC.

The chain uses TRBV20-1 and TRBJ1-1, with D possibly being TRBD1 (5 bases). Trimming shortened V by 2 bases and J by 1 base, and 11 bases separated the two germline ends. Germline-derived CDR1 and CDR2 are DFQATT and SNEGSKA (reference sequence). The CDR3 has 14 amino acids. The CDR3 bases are TGCAGTGCTAGATCCCCCGGGGGGAACACTGAAGCTTTCTTT. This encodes CSARSPGGNTEAFF.